Below are 22 T cell receptor beta chains sequenced from a single sample in a study of blood T cells in healthy people across ages. With a J-beta primer mix and a sample-barcoded 5' primer, a second PCR ran about 6 to 11 cycles. TCRdb passed the 5' RACE reads through MiXCR, listing each CDR3 protein once. The sample lists roughly 1.4 million distinct CDR3 sequences; 59% were seen once. Sequenced input: blood. The receptors were gathered from a man younger than 30 in good health.

The chain has TRBV2 and TRBJ2-2, with 8 positions matching TRBD1. The CDR3 contains 16 residues. Germline trimming cut 1 base from V and 1 base from J; bases unmatched to any gene: 2. Germline lookup yields CDR1 SNHLY and CDR2 FYNNEI. The CDR3 region is CASSEVGTGNTGELFF. The CDR3 nucleotides are TGTGCCAGCAGTGAAGTCGGGACAGGGAACACCGGGGAGCTGTTTTTT.

This clonotype showed up just once. The chain carries TRBV2 and TRBJ1-4; D perhaps matches TRBD1 (6 bases). This CDR3 region has 15 residues. The germline V gene encodes CDR1 SNHLY and CDR2 FYNNEI. Deletions cut 8 bases from V and 0 bases from J, with 13 bases between. CDR3 sequence: CASAKGEPTNEKLFF. The CDR3 DNA sequence: TGTGCCAGCGCCAAGGGGGAGCCAACTAATGAAAAACTGTTTTTT.

This clonotype was observed a handful of times. This chain uses TRBV29-1 with TRBJ2-1; D is unclear. CDR3 length: 14 amino acids. V lost 7 bases, J lost 7 bases, and 20 bases lay in between. CDR1 and CDR2 from the germline V gene are SQVTM and ANQGSEA. The CDR3 sequence: CSAAVKGLPNEQFF. CDR3 DNA: TGCAGCGCTGCCGTTAAGGGCCTACCTAATGAGCAGTTCTTC.

V is TRBV10-3 and J is TRBJ2-7; D is possibly TRBD1 (6 bases). CDR1 and CDR2 (germline): ENHRY, SYGVKD. Trimming left V 8 bases short and J 2 bases short, with 19 bases between. The CDR3 totals 15 residues. The CDR3 loop reads CAIASDRTAPYEQYF. CDR3 in DNA: TGTGCCATCGCCAGTGATAGGACAGCACCCTACGAGCAGTACTTC.

This clonotype was seen just once. The V and J genes are TRBV11-2 and TRBJ2-3, with D possibly being TRBD1 (6 bases). The CDR3 is 14 residues long. Trimming took off 5 bases at V and 8 bases at J, with 17 bases between the two ends. The V gene's germline CDR1 is SGHAT and CDR2 FQNNGV. CDR3 sequence reads: CASSGTQGFGTQYF. In nucleotides, the CDR3 is TGTGCCAGCAGCGGAACCCAGGGGTTCGGTACGCAGTATTTT.

In this sample, this clonotype turned up a few times. V gene TRBV14 combines with J gene TRBJ1-4; the D is unclear. CDR3 length: 15 amino acids. Germline assignment: CDR1 SGHDN and CDR2 FVKESK. Trimming took 1 base from V and 1 from J, leaving 7 bases between them. The CDR3 bases are TGTGCCAGCAGCCAAGTGGAGGGAACTAATGAAAAACTGTTTTTT. Protein: CASSQVEGTNEKLFF.

This sequence joins TRBV28 and TRBJ2-3; perhaps TRBD1 as D (6 bases). CDR3 size: 14 residues. V lost 7 bases and J lost 3, with 14 bases in between. Germline loops: CDR1 MDHEN, CDR2 SYDVKM. This CDR3 reads CASTPRGTTDTQYF. The CDR3 coding sequence is TGTGCCAGCACCCCAAGGGGGACAACAGATACGCAGTATTTT. The full variable domain, with the rest looked up from reference TRBV28 and TRBJ2-3, is DVKVTQSSRYLVKRTGEKVFLECVQDMDHENMFWYRQDPGLGLRLIYFSYDVKMKEKGDIPEGYSVSREKKERFSLILESASTNQTSMYLCASTPRGTTDTQYFGPGTRLTVL.

The chain uses TRBV4-2 and TRBJ1-2; a weak D match, TRBD1 (6 bases). V gave up 7 bases and J gave up 8 bases, with 17 bases separating them. CDR1 and CDR2 (germline): LGHNA, YNFKEQ. The CDR3 contains 13 residues. As DNA, the CDR3 is TGTGCCAGCACGCACGAAACAGGGTCAGGCTACACCTTC. Encoded protein: CASTHETGSGYTF.

This clonotype showed up just a few times. The gene calls are TRBV5-1 and TRBJ2-7; no definite D call. This CDR3 has 16 residues. V was cut by 3 bases and J by 3 bases, with 19 bases left in between. Germline CDR1 and CDR2: SGHRS and YFSETQ. CDR3 sequence reads: CASSSGSGQDFYEQYF. Here the CDR3 DNA reads TGCGCCAGCAGCTCAGGCTCCGGGCAGGATTTCTACGAGCAGTACTTC. Combining the CDR3 with reference TRBV5-1 and TRBJ2-7 gives the whole variable domain KAGVTQTPRYLIKTRGQQVTLSCSPISGHRSVSWYQQTPGQGLQFLFEYFSETQRNKGNFPGRFSGRQFSNSRSEMNVSTLELGDSALYLCASSSGSGQDFYEQYFGPGTRLTVT.

This clonotype showed up just a few times. The chain is built from TRBV25-1 and TRBJ1-2; perhaps TRBD1 as D (6 bases). The CDR3 loop spans 15 amino acids. V dropped 3 bases and J dropped 5 bases, with 16 bases sitting between them. CDR1 and CDR2 from the germline V gene are MGHDK and SYGVNS. Written as DNA, the CDR3 is TGTGCCAGCAGTGATCCCAGGGGTCCCTTGTATGGCTACACCTTC. It yields the protein CASSDPRGPLYGYTF.

J is TRBJ2-1 and V is TRBV4-2; D uncertain. Trimming shortened V by 0 bases and J by 5 bases, and 8 bases separated the two germline ends. The CDR3 length is 14 residues. Looked up from germline, CDR1 is LGHNA and CDR2 is YNFKEQ. In DNA form, the CDR3 reads TGTGCCAGCAGCCAAGATTGGGTAGACAATGAGCAGTTCTTC. It codes for CASSQDWVDNEQFF.

J is TRBJ1-1 and V is TRBV29-1; 7 nucleotides agree with TRBD1. V dropped 1 base and J dropped 4; count of bases not matched to a gene: 3. CDR1 and CDR2 (germline): SQVTM, ANQGSEA. This CDR3 is 13 amino acids long. The CDR3 DNA follows: TGCAGCGTTGAAGGACAGGGATTCACTGAAGCTTTCTTT. Translated: CSVEGQGFTEAFF.

The chain couples TRBV4-3 to TRBJ2-5, with 10 positions matching TRBD2. V gave up 0 bases and J gave up 2 bases; unmatched junction bases: 6. The V gene's germline CDR1 is LGHNA and CDR2 YSLEER. The CDR3 sequence is 17 residues long. The CDR3 loop is CASSQDIGTSAQETQYF. DNA of the CDR3: TGCGCCAGCAGCCAAGATATCGGGACTAGCGCTCAAGAGACCCAGTACTTC.

The rearrangement links TRBV2 to TRBJ1-4; no definite D call. CDR3 length equals 13 residues. The V gene lost 1 base and the J gene lost 8 bases, with 8 bases spanning the gap. In germline, CDR1 is SNHLY, CDR2 FYNNEI. Written as DNA, the CDR3 is TGTGCCAGCAGTGAAGAGGTAAAGGAAAAACTGTTTTTT. Amino acid sequence: CASSEEVKEKLFF.

This chain connects TRBV5-1 to TRBJ2-3; D is uncertain. Germline CDR1 and CDR2: SGHRS and YFSETQ. Trimming cost V 7 bases and J 3 bases, with 15 bases left between them. The CDR3 runs 14 residues. CDR3 protein: CASFLSRQTDTQYF. Written as DNA, the CDR3 is TGCGCCAGCTTCCTTTCCAGACAAACAGATACGCAGTATTTT.

This chain connects TRBV7-2 to TRBJ2-3; D may be TRBD1 or TRBD2 (6 bases each). Trimming shortened V by 4 bases and J by 3 bases, and 17 bases separated the two germline ends. The germline V gene has CDR1 SGHTA and CDR2 FQGNSA. The CDR3 covers 16 residues. CDR3 nucleotides: TGTGCCAGCAGCTCCGGGGGCCCTGTGTGGACAGATACGCAGTATTTT. As protein: CASSSGGPVWTDTQYF.

The chain combines TRBV12-3 or TRBV12-4 with TRBJ2-3; no reliable D call. With 3 bases removed from V and 2 bases from J, the gap between germline ends came to 9 bases. The CDR3 consists of 14 residues. For the CDR3, the DNA is TGTGCCAGCAGTTTTCTGGCCTACACAGATACGCAGTATTTT. Amino acids: CASSFLAYTDTQYF.

This chain joins TRBV12-3 or TRBV12-4 and TRBJ2-3, with D possibly being TRBD2 (6 bases). The CDR3 is 16 amino acids. V shed 5 bases and J shed 0 bases, with 15 bases lying between them. Here the CDR3 DNA reads TGTGCCAGCAGTATCCCCGGGGGTACGAGCACAGATACGCAGTATTTT. Encoded protein: CASSIPGGTSTDTQYF.

The chain recombines TRBV7-2 with TRBJ2-3, with D perhaps TRBD1 or TRBD2 (5 bases each). This CDR3 has 17 residues. V lost 2 bases to trimming and J lost 4 bases, with 19 bases between them. Looked up from germline, CDR1 is SGHTA and CDR2 is FQGNSA. The CDR3 DNA reads TGTGCCAGCAGCTTAACCACCGGGGCCGTCCTCGCAGATACGCAGTATTTT. Its protein is CASSLTTGAVLADTQYF.

The rearrangement uses TRBV2 and TRBJ2-7; 9 bases are shared with TRBD2. Trimming at V came to 11 bases and at J to 0 bases, leaving 11 bases not matched to a gene. Germline CDR1 reads SNHLY; CDR2 reads FYNNEI. This CDR3 is 15 amino acids long. CDR3 sequence reads: CASSSMTSGSYEQYF. The DNA for the CDR3 is TGTGCCTCAAGTTCGATGACTAGCGGCTCCTACGAGCAGTACTTC.

This clonotype has ten or more counts. The chain uses TRBV9 and TRBJ2-7, with 14 positions matching TRBD2. The V segment lost 0 bases and the J segment 7 bases; nucleotides outside the gene matches: 6. The CDR3 totals 16 residues. Germline V gives CDR1 SGDLS, CDR2 YYNGEE. CDR3 residues: CASSVDPGLAGEEQYF. In nucleotides, the CDR3 is TGTGCCAGCAGCGTAGATCCGGGACTAGCGGGAGAAGAGCAGTACTTC.

This clonotype turned up a few times. The J gene is TRBJ2-3, the V gene TRBV20-1, with 10 bases lining up with TRBD1. Germline trimming cut 6 bases from V and 6 bases from J; bases unmatched to any gene: 9. Germline CDR1 DFQATT, CDR2 SNEGSKA (reference sequence). This CDR3 spans 14 amino acids. CDR3 residues: CSAPRDRGFDTQYF. Here the CDR3 DNA reads TGCAGTGCACCCCGGGACAGGGGATTTGATACGCAGTATTTT.